These 8 T cell receptor beta chains were all obtained from the same sample, sequenced in a study of T cells after yellow fever vaccination. MiXCR was run by TCRdb on the 5' RACE reads, yielding one entry per CDR3 protein. This sample has approximately 110,000 distinct CDR3 sequences; around 8.6% occur once, and the top ten carry around 25%. The material sequenced was CD8+ T cells sorted from PBMCs, taken 45 days after the yellow fever booster vaccination. The receptors were sampled from a young man who received the YFV17D yellow fever vaccine.

This clonotype was recorded many times. The genes are TRBV5-1 and TRBJ1-2, with D possibly TRBD1 on 5 matching bases. The V gene lost 0 bases and the J gene lost 8 bases, with 8 bases spanning the gap. CDR1 and CDR2 from the germline V gene are SGHRS and YFSETQ. The CDR3 sequence is 12 residues long. The CDR3 bases are TGCGCCAGCAGCTTGGGGGGGAACGGCTACACCTTC. Translation: CASSLGGNGYTF.

J is TRBJ2-7 and V is TRBV14; TRBD2 matches at 11 bases. Germline CDR1 and CDR2: SGHDN and FVKESK. The V and J ends lost 3 bases and 2 bases, in that order; junction bases with no gene match: 3. The CDR3 sequence is 15 residues long. CDR3 loop: CASSHPGLAAYEQYF. Written as DNA, the CDR3 is TGTGCCAGCAGCCACCCGGGACTAGCGGCCTACGAGCAGTACTTC.

On this clonotype: A much larger clonotype is one base distant, so this may be a read error. The chain employs TRBV9 and TRBJ1-1; TRBD1 is a possible D gene (6 bases). The CDR3 covers 14 residues. With 1 base removed from V and 4 bases from J, the gap between germline ends came to 11 bases. Germline CDR1 reads SGDLS; CDR2 reads YYNGEE. Here the CDR3 DNA reads TGTGCCAGCAGCGTAAAAGGGACACCCACTGAAGCTTTCTTT. Protein: CASSVKGTPTEAFF.

This clonotype has a count of ten or more. The rearrangement uses TRBV5-1 and TRBJ2-7; tentatively, D is TRBD1 (6 bases). The germline gives CDR1 SGHRS, CDR2 YFSETQ. V was clipped by 0 bases and J by 3 bases, with 10 bases between them. There are 14 residues in the CDR3. The CDR3 nucleotides read TGCGCCAGCAGCTTGGAACAGGGTTTCTACGAGCAGTACTTC. Its translation: CASSLEQGFYEQYF.

Ten or more counts support this clonotype. The genes are TRBV20-1 and TRBJ2-1; possible D gene TRBD2, 6 bases. Germline CDR1 reads DFQATT; CDR2 reads SNEGSKA (reference sequence). Trimming removed 0 bases from V and 3 bases from J, with 12 bases in between. This CDR3 contains 15 residues. In DNA form, the CDR3 reads TGCAGTGCTAGAGATACTAGCCGAAACTACAATGAGCAGTTCTTC. Translated: CSARDTSRNYNEQFF.

The chain is built from TRBV4-2 and TRBJ2-3; D gene unclear. The V and J ends lost 3 bases and 0 bases respectively, with 10 bases between them. The CDR3 is 15 residues long. CDR1 and CDR2 (germline): LGHNA, YNFKEQ. The CDR3 DNA is TGTGCCAGCAGCCAGCTGGCAGTGAGCACAGATACGCAGTATTTT. Protein product: CASSQLAVSTDTQYF.

V usage is TRBV29-1 and J usage is TRBJ2-1, with D perhaps matching TRBD2 (5 bases). From germline, CDR1 is SQVTM and CDR2 ANQGSEA. The CDR3 totals 15 residues. V lost 4 bases and J 0 bases, leaving 13 bases between the germline ends. CDR3 residues: CSVGGLGSSYNEQFF. Here the CDR3 DNA reads TGCAGCGTTGGCGGGCTTGGGAGCTCCTACAATGAGCAGTTCTTC.

This clonotype was counted many times. The V call is TRBV6-2 or TRBV6-3, the J call TRBJ2-4, with D maybe TRBD2 (5 bases). The CDR3 is 16 residues long. V was clipped by 7 bases and J by 9 bases, with 25 bases between them. Germline-derived CDR1 and CDR2 are MNHEY and SVGEGT. The CDR3 sequence is CASNTLPLPSTGIQYF. CDR3 in DNA: TGTGCCAGCAATACTCTTCCCTTACCTAGCACCGGCATTCAGTACTTC.